This T cell receptor beta chain is from a study of cytotoxic CD8 clonotypes in ibrutinib-treated CLL. Study information: Responses: approximately 25 partial, 2 complete; after median around 70 months, about 14 stayed remitted, some 12 progressed. Patients gave response samples after a median 12 months of treatment, range 6 to 36. The study's findings and limits: Baseline values of clonality outstripped age-matched healthy donors and followed circulating CD8+ T-cell counts. Stable or contracted on treatment, public clonotypes were also uncommon.

Generated by immunoSEQ multiplex PCR, the TCRdb table keeps only in-frame clones and is missing some. This table has more than 300,000 clones, roughly 85% appearing once. This CDR3 is built from 14 residues. The germline V gene encodes CDR1 SGHRS and CDR2 YFSETQ. Trimming pared 0 bases from V and 2 bases from J, leaving 7 bases between. This clone was observed a few times. Its antigen is still unknown. The receptor was derived from a human donor with chronic lymphocytic leukemia. The chain carries TRBV5-1 and TRBJ2-3, with D maybe TRBD2 (5 bases). Source: PBMCs, taken before ibrutinib treatment. The DNA for the CDR3 is TGCGCCAGCAGCTTGGCGGGGTTCACAGATACGCAGTATTTT. It specifies CASSLAGFTDTQYF.